This T cell receptor (beta chain) appears in the sequencing data of a study of T cell changes during pregnancy in multiple sclerosis. CDR1 and CDR2 (germline): SQVTM, ANQGSEA. Trimming stripped 6 bases from V and 2 bases from J, with 15 bases between. The CDR3 is made up of 14 amino acids. Data came from immunoSEQ multiplex PCR; TCRdb stores just in-frame clones and leaves some out. The sample includes around 95,000 clones, about nine tenths seen only once; the top ten take about 1.8%. This chain links TRBV29-1 with TRBJ2-3; TRBD2 might be the D (7 bases). The sequenced sample was peripheral blood, obtained after pregnancy. The receptor comes from a female donor with multiple sclerosis, enrolled in a pregnancy study. The CDR3 region has the DNA TGCAGCGTCGGGGGGCAGGGCAACACAGATACGCAGTATTTT. This encodes CSVGGQGNTDTQYF.